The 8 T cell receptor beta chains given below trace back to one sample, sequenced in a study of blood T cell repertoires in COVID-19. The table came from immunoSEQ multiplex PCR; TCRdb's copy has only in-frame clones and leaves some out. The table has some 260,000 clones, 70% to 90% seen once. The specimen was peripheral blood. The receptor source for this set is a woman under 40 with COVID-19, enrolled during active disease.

CDR3 nucleotides: TGCGCCAGCAGAGAATACGACGGGGCCGGGGAGCTGTTTTTT. Protein product: CASREYDGAGELFF. V and J are TRBV10-1 and TRBJ2-2, with D possibly matching TRBD2 (5 bases). The V end lost 6 bases, the J end lost 6 bases, and 14 bases lay between the germline ends. This CDR3 is 14 amino acids long. Germline loops: CDR1 WNHNN, CDR2 SYGVQD (reference sequence).

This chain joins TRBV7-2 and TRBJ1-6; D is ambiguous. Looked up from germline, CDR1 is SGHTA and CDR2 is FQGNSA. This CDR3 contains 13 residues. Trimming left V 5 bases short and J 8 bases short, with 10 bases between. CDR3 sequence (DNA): TGTGCCAGCAGCAGAGTCCCTGATTCACCCCTCCACTTT. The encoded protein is CASSRVPDSPLHF. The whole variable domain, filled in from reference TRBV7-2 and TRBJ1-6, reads GAGVSQSPSNKVTEKGKDVELRCDPISGHTALYWYRQSLGQGLEFLIYFQGNSAPDKSGLPSDRFSAERTGGSVSTLTIQRTQQEDSAVYLCASSRVPDSPLHFGNGTRLTVT.

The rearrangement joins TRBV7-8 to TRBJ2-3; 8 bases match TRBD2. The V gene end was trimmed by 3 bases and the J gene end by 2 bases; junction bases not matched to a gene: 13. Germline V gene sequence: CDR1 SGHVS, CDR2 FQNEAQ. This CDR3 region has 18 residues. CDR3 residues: CASSFFGGGGSITDTQYF. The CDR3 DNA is TGTGCCAGCAGCTTTTTCGGTGGCGGGGGGTCAATCACAGATACGCAGTATTTT.

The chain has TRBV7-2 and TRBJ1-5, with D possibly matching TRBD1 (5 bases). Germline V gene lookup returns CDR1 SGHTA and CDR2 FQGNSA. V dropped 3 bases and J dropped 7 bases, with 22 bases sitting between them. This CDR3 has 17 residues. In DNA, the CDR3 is TGTGCCAGCAGCTTTCGGATCGGTGGCGGGGGGGGACAGCCCCAGCATTTT. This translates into CASSFRIGGGGGQPQHF. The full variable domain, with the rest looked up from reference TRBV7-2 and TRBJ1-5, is GAGVSQSPSNKVTEKGKDVELRCDPISGHTALYWYRQSLGQGLEFLIYFQGNSAPDKSGLPSDRFSAERTGGSVSTLTIQRTQQEDSAVYLCASSFRIGGGGGQPQHFGDGTRLSIL.

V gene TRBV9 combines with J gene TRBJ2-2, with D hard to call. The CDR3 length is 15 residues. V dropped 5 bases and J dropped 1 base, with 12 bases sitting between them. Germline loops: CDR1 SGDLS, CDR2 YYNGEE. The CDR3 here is CASSPTPQNTGELFF. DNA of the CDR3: TGTGCCAGCAGTCCGACACCACAGAACACCGGGGAGCTGTTTTTT.

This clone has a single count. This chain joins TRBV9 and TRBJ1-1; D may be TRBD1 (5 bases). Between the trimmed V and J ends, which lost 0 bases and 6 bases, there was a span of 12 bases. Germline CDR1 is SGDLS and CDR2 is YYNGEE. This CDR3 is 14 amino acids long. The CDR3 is CASSVGNRQAEAFF. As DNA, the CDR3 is TGTGCCAGCAGCGTAGGTAACAGGCAAGCTGAAGCTTTCTTT.

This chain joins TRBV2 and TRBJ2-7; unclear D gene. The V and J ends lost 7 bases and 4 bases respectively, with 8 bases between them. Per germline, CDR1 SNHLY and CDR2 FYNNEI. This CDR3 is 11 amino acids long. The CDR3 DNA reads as TGTGCCAGCACTCGGGTATACGAGCAGTACTTC. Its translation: CASTRVYEQYF.

The CDR3 sequence: CASSSGTRPVSTYNEQFF. CDR3 coding DNA: TGTGCCAGCAGCTCCGGGACTAGGCCGGTTAGCACCTACAATGAGCAGTTCTTC. The rearrangement uses TRBV7-2 and TRBJ2-1, with TRBD2 matching over 8 bases. The CDR3 is 18 residues long. Germline CDR1 SGHTA, CDR2 FQGNSA. The trim removed 4 bases at V and 2 bases at J, leaving 13 bases unmatched.